The 10 T cell receptor beta chains presented below share a single source sample, sequenced in a study of identical twins. TCRdb reanalysed the 5' RACE reads using MiXCR and keeps one entry per CDR3 protein. The sample consists of 400,000 to 600,000 distinct CDR3 sequences, around 20% of them appearing once. These same data were also listed under a study on yellow fever vaccine responses in identical twins.

Sequenced sample: CD4+ T cells sorted from blood. Receptors were obtained from a woman between 18 and 29 years old in good health.

This clonotype has just a few counts. CDR3 in DNA: TGTGCCAGCAGTGGACAGGGGGGTGTTGGCACTGAAGCTTTCTTT. Its protein is CASSGQGGVGTEAFF. The rearrangement uses TRBV12-3 or TRBV12-4 and TRBJ1-1; 10 positions agree with TRBD1. V shed 5 bases, J shed 4 bases, and the junction held 7 bases outside the gene matches. The CDR3 covers 15 residues.

This clonotype showed up just a few times. The chain is built from TRBV28 and TRBJ2-1, with D possibly TRBD1 on 6 matching bases. Deletions cut 4 bases from V and 4 bases from J, with 14 bases between. CDR1 and CDR2 (germline): MDHEN, SYDVKM. The CDR3 runs to 15 residues. The CDR3 sequence: CASSSLRTAYNEQFF. The DNA for the CDR3 is TGTGCCAGCAGTTCCTTGCGGACAGCTTACAATGAGCAGTTCTTC.

This clonotype was detected a few times. The chain has TRBV12-3 or TRBV12-4 and TRBJ2-2; possibly TRBD1 for D (6 bases). The CDR3 has 13 residues. V was pared by 9 bases and J by 4 bases, with 12 bases between. DNA of the CDR3: TGTGCCAGTCACAGGGTCGGCACCGGGGAGCTGTTTTTT. Translation gives CASHRVGTGELFF.

The chain carries TRBV3-1 and TRBJ2-1, with TRBD2 matching over 16 bases. The V segment lost 4 bases and the J segment 9 bases; nucleotides outside the gene matches: 6. The germline V gene encodes CDR1 LGHDT and CDR2 YNNKEL (reference sequence). The CDR3 is 16 residues long. In nucleotides, the CDR3 is TGTGCCAGCAGCCCGGGACTAGCGGGGGGGCTCGCTGAGCAGTTCTTC. This encodes CASSPGLAGGLAEQFF.

The chain couples TRBV5-1 to TRBJ1-1, with 9 bases fitting TRBD1. From germline, CDR1 is SGHRS and CDR2 YFSETQ. This CDR3 comprises 15 residues. The trim removed 2 bases at V and 1 base at J, leaving 3 bases unmatched. This CDR3 reads CASSFSTGGNTEAFF. The CDR3 bases are TGCGCCAGCAGCTTCTCGACAGGGGGGAACACTGAAGCTTTCTTT.

This clonotype was counted between two and nine times. The rearrangement links TRBV5-6 to TRBJ2-7; the match to TRBD2 covers 14 bases. The junction had 8 bases not matched to a gene; V was cut back by 0 bases and J by 9 bases. The CDR3 is 16 residues long. Germline V gene data show CDR1 as SGHDT and CDR2 as YYEEEE. CDR3 region: CASSLALTSGRASQYF. The DNA for the CDR3 is TGTGCCAGCAGCTTGGCCTTGACTAGCGGGAGGGCGTCGCAGTACTTC.

The chain recombines TRBV27 with TRBJ2-2; TRBD2 agrees at 8 bases. V was clipped by 7 bases and J by 2 bases; unmatched bases: 6. Per the germline V gene, CDR1 is MNHEY and CDR2 is SMNVEV (reference sequence). This CDR3 has 15 residues. The CDR3 coding sequence is TGTGCCAGCAACCAAGCGGGAGTTAACACCGGGGAGCTGTTTTTT. Translation gives CASNQAGVNTGELFF.

The gene calls are TRBV20-1 and TRBJ2-7; TRBD2 is a possible D gene (5 bases). Per the germline V gene, CDR1 is DFQATT and CDR2 is SNEGSKA (reference sequence). V was shortened by 6 bases and J by 8 bases, with 20 bases between the two germline ends. The CDR3 covers 13 residues. CDR3 DNA sequence: TGCAGTGCCATCCAGGACTCAACTACGAAGCAGTACTTC. It encodes CSAIQDSTTKQYF.

The DNA for the CDR3 is TGTGCCAGCAGTAGGGACAGGGATAAGGATACGCAGTATTTT. It yields the protein CASSRDRDKDTQYF. The chain couples TRBV2 to TRBJ2-3; 9 nucleotides line up with TRBD1. Germline CDR1 reads SNHLY; CDR2 reads FYNNEI. The CDR3 contains 14 residues. The trim removed 5 bases at V and 6 bases at J, leaving 6 bases unmatched.

This clonotype was counted only a few times. The chain couples TRBV5-5 to TRBJ2-4; no definite D call. The CDR3 length is 17 residues. Germline values: CDR1 SGHKS, CDR2 YYEKEE (reference sequence). Trimming removed 2 bases at V and 0 bases at J, with 15 bases between. CDR3 coding DNA: TGTGCCAGCAGCTTTCGGACGGAACACCTAGCCAAAAACATTCAGTACTTC. It translates to CASSFRTEHLAKNIQYF.